This TCR beta chain originates from a study of technical replicates of blood from a handful of donors. The germline CDR1 and CDR2 sequences are MNHNS and SASEGT. After removal of 2 bases from V and 6 bases from J, the junction contained 2 bases not matched to a gene. The CDR3 sequence is 15 residues long. Clones were sequenced by immunoSEQ multiplex PCR, and TCRdb holds only the in-frame ones, with some missing. The data contain some 90,000 clones, approximately 95% of them seen just once; the ten biggest clones take up roughly 0.3%. The receptor's source is a human donor in good health. Source material: T cells isolated from PBMCs. The rearrangement uses TRBV6-1 and TRBJ1-4; 11 bases line up with TRBD1. The DNA of the CDR3 is TGTGCCAGCAGTGAATGGGGACAGGGGGATGAAAAACTGTTTTTT. This translates into CASSEWGQGDEKLFF.